This entry lists 23 T cell receptor beta chains sequenced from one sample in a study of early T cells in non-severe SARS-CoV-2 infection. TCRdb analysed the 5' RACE reads with MiXCR anew, one entry per CDR3 protein. Counted here are 55,000 to 70,000 distinct CDR3 sequences, roughly 10% occurring once; the ten biggest clones make up 8.6%. Sequencing used whole blood. The receptors originated from an adult who was a healthcare worker with PCR-confirmed SARS-CoV-2 infection or an uninfected control (not recorded which).

At least ten counts were recorded for this clonotype. The chain joins TRBV20-1 to TRBJ1-2; D gene unclear. The ends were cut back, 3 bases at V and 4 bases at J, with 6 bases in the middle. The CDR3 has 11 amino acids. The germline V gene encodes CDR1 DFQATT and CDR2 SNEGSKA (reference sequence). This CDR3 is CSASESYGYTF. In nucleotides, the CDR3 is TGCAGTGCTAGTGAGAGCTATGGCTACACCTTC.

The rearrangement joins TRBV11-1 to TRBJ2-7; 9 nucleotides align to TRBD2. The CDR3 consists of 15 residues. The V and J ends lost 4 bases and 4 bases, in that order; junction bases with no gene match: 8. Germline V gene sequence: CDR1 SGHAT, CDR2 FQDESV (reference sequence). CDR3 loop: CASSSPGTSQYEQYF. The CDR3 DNA reads TGTGCCAGCAGCTCCCCCGGGACTAGCCAATACGAGCAGTACTTC.

The chain has TRBV2 and TRBJ2-6; TRBD2 might be the D (5 bases). There are 15 residues in the CDR3. V lost 7 bases to trimming and J lost 0 bases, with 10 bases between them. The germline gives CDR1 SNHLY, CDR2 FYNNEI. The CDR3 bases are TGTGCCAGCAAGAGACTAATCTCTGGGGCCAACGTCCTGACTTTC. Residues: CASKRLISGANVLTF.

This clonotype came up a few times. The chain recombines TRBV12-3 or TRBV12-4 with TRBJ2-1; 9 bases are shared with TRBD2. The trim removed 6 bases at V and 1 base at J, leaving 4 bases unmatched. The CDR3 consists of 15 residues. The CDR3 region is CASRATSGSYNEQFF. CDR3 bases: TGTGCCAGCAGAGCGACTAGCGGTTCCTACAATGAGCAGTTCTTC.

This clonotype came up many times. The chain uses TRBV7-3 and TRBJ2-3, with 8 positions matching TRBD1. V lost 5 bases, J lost 2 bases, and 6 bases stayed unmatched. There are 15 residues in the CDR3. Looked up from germline, CDR1 is SGHTA and CDR2 is FQGTGA. Here the CDR3 DNA reads TGTGCCAGCAGCATCGGACAGGGCGACACAGATACGCAGTATTTT. This encodes CASSIGQGDTDTQYF.

This clonotype was seen at least ten times. This sequence joins TRBV29-1 and TRBJ2-3, with 9 nucleotides matching TRBD2. Germline V CDR1 and CDR2: SQVTM, ANQGSEA. Trimming at V came to 6 bases and at J to 4 bases, leaving 11 bases not matched to a gene. CDR3 length: 15 amino acids. The CDR3 bases are TGCAGCGTCTTCCAAGCGGGAGGATTCGCAGATACGCAGTATTTT. Protein product: CSVFQAGGFADTQYF.

This clonotype was detected ten times or more. The DNA for the CDR3 is TGTGCCAGCAGCTTACCTAAGCGGGTCCCGAGTGAGCAGTTCTTC. Translating gives CASSLPKRVPSEQFF. The chain joins TRBV7-9 to TRBJ2-1; possibly TRBD2 for D (6 bases). The CDR3 covers 15 residues. Germline V gives CDR1 SEHNR, CDR2 FQNEAQ (reference sequence). V was clipped by 2 bases and J by 9 bases, with 17 bases between them.

V gene TRBV12-5 combines with J gene TRBJ2-2, with TRBD2 identical over 9 bases. V was clipped by 4 bases and J by 5 bases; unmatched bases: 8. CDR1 is LGHNT, CDR2 FRNRAP, per germline. This CDR3 is 16 amino acids long. The CDR3 region has the DNA TGTGCTAGTGGTTCTGGTTCTAGCGGGATTACCGGGGAGCTGTTTTTT. Its translation: CASGSGSSGITGELFF. Using reference TRBV12-5 and TRBJ2-2 for the parts outside the CDR3, the full variable domain is DARVTQTPRHKVTEMGQEVTMRCQPILGHNTVFWYRQTMMQGLELLAYFRNRAPLDDSGMPKDRFSAEMPDATLATLKIQPSEPRDSAVYFCASGSGSSGITGELFFGEGSRLTVL.

This clonotype showed up many times. V and J are TRBV19 and TRBJ1-5, with TRBD1 identical over 7 bases. CDR3 length: 15 residues. CDR1 LNHDA and CDR2 SQIVND come from the germline V gene (reference sequence). The J segment lost 7 bases and the V segment lost 4 bases, leaving 10 bases of the junction unmatched. Here the CDR3 reads CASSTLSGGRQPQHF. DNA for the CDR3: TGTGCCAGTAGTACCTTATCAGGGGGTCGACAGCCCCAGCATTTT.

This clonotype appeared many times. The J gene is TRBJ2-4, the V gene TRBV10-3; the match to TRBD2 covers 9 bases. Germline V gives CDR1 ENHRY, CDR2 SYGVKD. Unmatched junction bases numbered 15, after V lost 6 bases and J lost 0 bases. This CDR3 has 19 residues. The CDR3 region is CAISDLGGTSGLAKNIQYF. The CDR3 coding sequence is TGTGCCATCAGCGACCTCGGGGGTACTAGCGGGTTAGCCAAAAACATTCAGTACTTC.

This clonotype has at least ten counts. The chain links TRBV7-3 to TRBJ2-2; perhaps TRBD2 as D (6 bases). The V and J ends lost 6 bases and 3 bases respectively, with 8 bases between them. The CDR3 loop spans 13 amino acids. CDR1 and CDR2 (germline): SGHTA, FQGTGA. This CDR3 is CASRRDYTGELFF. The CDR3 DNA reads TGTGCCAGCAGACGGGACTACACCGGGGAGCTGTTTTTT.

In its sample, this clonotype was seen many times. The rearrangement links TRBV6-1 to TRBJ2-1; D unresolved. The V gene lost 5 bases and the J gene lost 3 bases, with 14 bases spanning the gap. This CDR3 has 15 residues. From germline, CDR1 is MNHNS and CDR2 SASEGT. CDR3 in amino acids: CASSTRRALYNEQFF. CDR3 nucleotides: TGTGCCAGCAGTACCCGGAGAGCGCTCTACAATGAGCAGTTCTTC.

This clonotype was counted ten times or more. The J gene is TRBJ2-3, the V gene TRBV11-2, with D unclear. Trimming shortened V by 5 bases and J by 4 bases, and 10 bases separated the two germline ends. The germline CDR1 and CDR2 sequences are SGHAT and FQNNGV. The CDR3 is 13 amino acids. The CDR3 sequence: CASSPLRSDTQYF. As DNA, the CDR3 is TGTGCCAGCAGCCCTCTCAGATCAGATACGCAGTATTTT.

This clonotype was seen many times. The chain couples TRBV5-5 to TRBJ1-1; D is ambiguous. V lost 1 base, J lost 1 base, and 2 bases lay in between. The V gene's germline CDR1 is SGHKS and CDR2 YYEKEE (reference sequence). This CDR3 spans 12 amino acids. CDR3 sequence: CASSLTNTEAFF. CDR3 coding DNA: TGTGCCAGCAGCTTGACGAACACTGAAGCTTTCTTT. The complete variable domain, with remaining parts taken from reference TRBV5-5 and TRBJ1-1, reads DAGVTQSPTHLIKTRGQQVTLRCSPISGHKSVSWYQQVLGQGPQFIFQYYEKEERGRGNFPDRFSARQFPNYSSELNVNALLLGDSALYLCASSLTNTEAFFGQGTRLTVV.

Ten or more counts support this clonotype. The junction and the germline gene differ at one end; a read error may be behind it. This sequence joins TRBV7-7 and TRBJ2-1; tentative D call: TRBD2 (8 bases). This CDR3 is built from 14 residues. The germline V gene encodes CDR1 SSHAT and CDR2 FNYEAQ (reference sequence). CDR3 nucleotide sequence: TGTGCTAGCAGCTTGGTAGCGGGAAGGGGGCGGCAGTTCTTC. This codes for CASSLVAGRGRQFF.

This clonotype has ten or more counts. The chain links TRBV7-2 to TRBJ2-7; tentative D call: TRBD1 (6 bases). Germline CDR1 and CDR2: SGHTA and FQGNSA. The CDR3 contains 13 residues. Trimming removed 3 bases from V and 2 bases from J, with 8 bases in between. The CDR3 sequence: CASSFRDTYEQYF. Written as DNA, the CDR3 is TGTGCCAGCAGCTTCCGGGACACCTACGAGCAGTACTTC. Based on the CDR3 plus reference TRBV7-2 and TRBJ2-7, the full variable domain is GAGVSQSPSNKVTEKGKDVELRCDPISGHTALYWYRQSLGQGLEFLIYFQGNSAPDKSGLPSDRFSAERTGGSVSTLTIQRTQQEDSAVYLCASSFRDTYEQYFGPGTRLTVT.

This clonotype showed up just a few times. Just one base apart from a much larger clone, this may be a read error. The chain is built from TRBV5-6 and TRBJ1-3; possibly TRBD1 for D (5 bases). Germline CDR1 is SGHDT and CDR2 is YYEEEE. CDR3 length: 13 amino acids. Here the CDR3 DNA reads TGTGCCAGCGGAGGGGACTCTGGAGACACCATATATTTT. It yields the protein CASGGDSGDTIYF.

This clonotype came up many times. The rearrangement links TRBV5-1 to TRBJ2-1, with D possibly being TRBD2 (5 bases). This CDR3 is built from 15 residues. The germline gives CDR1 SGHRS, CDR2 YFSETQ. The V end lost 0 bases, the J end lost 0 bases, and 7 bases lay between the germline ends. The CDR3 bases are TGCGCCAGCAGCTTGGAGCGGAGCTCCTACAATGAGCAGTTCTTC. The encoded protein is CASSLERSSYNEQFF.

This clonotype has more than one count but fewer than ten. The CDR3 loop reads CASSSTGGRNSPLHF. The CDR3 coding sequence is TGTGCCAGCAGTTCTACAGGGGGCCGGAATTCACCCCTCCACTTT. V usage is TRBV11-2 and J usage is TRBJ1-6; 9 nucleotides agree with TRBD1. Unmatched junction bases numbered 7, after V lost 6 bases and J lost 7 bases. Germline CDR1 and CDR2: SGHAT and FQNNGV. The CDR3 sequence is 15 residues long.

Ten or more counts support this clonotype. This chain uses TRBV6-2 or TRBV6-3 with TRBJ2-1, with 9 bases aligning to TRBD1. CDR1 is MNHEY, CDR2 SVGEGT, per germline. The trim removed 4 bases at V and 7 bases at J, leaving 2 bases unmatched. There are 13 residues in the CDR3. CDR3 amino acids: CASSSGTGNEQFF. The CDR3 DNA is TGTGCCAGCAGTTCCGGGACAGGGAATGAGCAGTTCTTC.

This clonotype was counted at least ten times. The chain employs TRBV13 and TRBJ2-7; D gene uncertain. Deletions cut 5 bases from V and 3 bases from J, with 14 bases between. This CDR3 has 14 amino acids. Per the germline V gene, CDR1 is PRHDT and CDR2 is FYEKMQ (reference sequence). DNA of the CDR3: TGTGCCAGCAGCCAGACTGTAGGCTTCTACGAGCAGTACTTC. Translation: CASSQTVGFYEQYF. The full variable domain, in which reference TRBV13 and TRBJ2-7 provide the parts outside the CDR3, is AAGVIQSPRHLIKEKRETATLKCYPIPRHDTVYWYQQGPGQDPQFLISFYEKMQSDKGSIPDRFSAQQFSDYHSELNMSSLELGDSALYFCASSQTVGFYEQYFGPGTRLTVT.

This clonotype was seen at least ten times. The chain is built from TRBV6-6 and TRBJ2-7; D is possibly TRBD2 (6 bases). CDR1 is MNHNY and CDR2 is SVGAGI in the germline V gene (reference sequence). Trimming pared 7 bases from V and 2 bases from J, leaving 18 bases between. The CDR3 runs 15 residues. Here the CDR3 DNA reads TGTGCCAGCACCCCCCTCGCGGAGGGCACCTACGAGCAGTACTTC. It encodes CASTPLAEGTYEQYF.

This clonotype was counted at least ten times. The genes are TRBV7-8 and TRBJ2-1; 9 nucleotides agree with TRBD1. J gave up 2 bases and V 2 bases, and 7 bases lay outside the gene matches. This CDR3 has 17 amino acids. Germline V lookup: CDR1 SGHVS, CDR2 FQNEAQ. The CDR3 region is CASSLRTGGNTYNEQFF. The DNA of the CDR3 is TGTGCCAGCAGCTTACGCACAGGGGGCAATACCTACAATGAGCAGTTCTTC.